Below are 31 T cell receptor beta chains sequenced from a single sample in a study of PD-L1 blockade in urothelial cancer (dated by TCRdb to 2016 to 2017). The time point label corresponds to: peripheral blood 6 weeks after treatment start. Library preparation used the immunoSEQ multiplex PCR assay. TCRdb obtained this table from immuneACCESS and retained in-frame rearrangements with V and J assigned. These tables miss some clones; where compared with another copy, unresolved V genes account for less than half of the shortfall, and the remainder is unexplained. A total of tens of thousands of clones appear in this sample, 84% of them only once. 2.5% to 3% of the sample is in the top ten clones. The sequencing here drew on PBMCs, taken around atezolizumab (anti-PD-L1) treatment. These receptors all stem from a man aged 65-85 years with urothelial cancer.

The chain links TRBV14 to TRBJ2-1; 13 bases match TRBD2. CDR3 length equals 18 residues. Germline V CDR1 and CDR2: SGHDN, FVKESK. The J segment lost 5 bases and the V segment lost 0 bases, leaving 7 bases of the junction unmatched. In DNA form, the CDR3 reads TGTGCCAGCAGCCAAGAACCCCCGGGACTAGCGGGGAACAATGAGCAGTTCTTC. Translating gives CASSQEPPGLAGNNEQFF.

J is TRBJ2-1 and V is TRBV4-3; 7 positions match TRBD1. V lost 5 bases and J lost 4; bases outside the gene matches: 8. The CDR3 length is 15 residues. CDR1 is LGHNA, CDR2 YSLEER, per germline. The chain's CDR3 is CASSTHRGPYNEQFF. The CDR3, as DNA: TGCGCCAGCAGCACCCACAGGGGTCCATACAATGAGCAGTTCTTC.

The V and J genes are TRBV10-3 and TRBJ1-1; D unresolved. V was trimmed by 10 bases and J by 2 bases, leaving 14 bases between them. The CDR3 spans 13 residues. Germline V lookup: CDR1 ENHRY, CDR2 SYGVKD. The CDR3 DNA reads TGTGCCACGTCGATCCAGGTAAACACTGAAGCTTTCTTT. The encoded protein is CATSIQVNTEAFF.

This rearrangement joins TRBV19 to TRBJ1-2; TRBD1 agrees at 10 bases. Germline lookup yields CDR1 LNHDA and CDR2 SQIVND (reference sequence). With V trimmed by 7 bases and J by 4 bases, 9 bases remained unmatched. CDR3 length equals 15 residues. CDR3 sequence reads: CASIPAGTGAYGYTF. In DNA form, the CDR3 reads TGTGCCAGTATCCCCGCCGGGACAGGGGCCTATGGCTACACCTTC.

The CDR3 loop reads CASSWGRVLSGANVLTF. As DNA, the CDR3 is TGTGCCAGCAGCTGGGGCAGGGTGCTCTCTGGGGCCAACGTCCTGACTTTC. V is TRBV7-2 and J is TRBJ2-6; a weak D match, TRBD1 (5 bases). The ends were cut back, 4 bases at V and 0 bases at J, with 13 bases in the middle. Germline values: CDR1 SGHTA, CDR2 FQGNSA. This CDR3 spans 17 amino acids.

J is TRBJ2-1 and V is TRBV18, with 7 nucleotides matching TRBD1. This CDR3 contains 15 residues. V was pared by 3 bases and J by 3 bases, with 5 bases of the junction left unmatched. CDR1 is KGHSH, CDR2 LQKENI, per germline. The CDR3 region is CASSPNRDSYNEQFF. The DNA for the CDR3 is TGTGCCAGCTCACCCAACCGGGACAGCTACAATGAGCAGTTCTTC.

This clone was observed once. The chain recombines TRBV5-4 with TRBJ2-3, with 10 bases identical to TRBD2. From germline, CDR1 is SGHNT and CDR2 YYREEE (reference sequence). The ends lost 4 bases at V and 3 bases at J; junction bases unmatched: 5. The CDR3 runs 15 residues. The CDR3 spells CASSLERGGTDTQYF. Written as DNA, the CDR3 is TGTGCCAGCAGCCTGGAGCGGGGGGGAACAGATACGCAGTATTTT.

This chain connects TRBV7-3 to TRBJ2-1, with D possibly TRBD2 on 7 matching bases. The CDR3 has 18 amino acids. Germline CDR1 reads SGHTA; CDR2 reads FQGTGA. The V gene lost 1 base and the J gene lost 0 bases, with 16 bases spanning the gap. The DNA of the CDR3 is TGTGCCAGCAGCTTAATTGGGGGAGGGGGAATCTCCTACAATGAGCAGTTCTTC. This codes for CASSLIGGGGISYNEQFF.

In nucleotides, the CDR3 is TGTGCCAGCAGTCCCCCCGGGACAGTGAACACTGAAGCTTTCTTT. This sequence encodes CASSPPGTVNTEAFF. V is TRBV6-6 and J is TRBJ1-1; 7 nucleotides line up with TRBD1. The V segment lost 5 bases and the J segment 0 bases; nucleotides outside the gene matches: 6. Germline V gives CDR1 MNHNY, CDR2 SVGAGI (reference sequence). CDR3 length: 15 residues.

This chain connects TRBV5-5 to TRBJ2-7, with D perhaps matching TRBD1 (6 bases). CDR1 and CDR2 (germline): SGHKS, YYEKEE (reference sequence). The CDR3 runs to 15 residues. Between the trimmed V and J ends, which lost 4 bases and 3 bases, there was a span of 17 bases. CDR3 DNA sequence: TGTGCCAGCAGCGAAAGGGGGACGAACCTCTACGAGCAGTACTTC. Protein sequence: CASSERGTNLYEQYF.

V gene TRBV7-3 combines with J gene TRBJ2-3; the match to TRBD2 covers 10 bases. CDR1 and CDR2 from the germline V gene are SGHTA and FQGTGA. This CDR3 has 15 residues. V was pared by 2 bases and J by 1 base, with 0 bases of the junction left unmatched. CDR3 in amino acids: CASSLGTSGTDTQYF. The CDR3 DNA reads TGTGCCAGCAGCTTAGGGACTAGCGGCACAGATACGCAGTATTTT.

The chain uses TRBV9 and TRBJ2-3, with a possible D match to TRBD2 (6 bases). Germline V gene data show CDR1 as SGDLS and CDR2 as YYNGEE. V shed 3 bases and J shed 5 bases, with 13 bases lying between them. This CDR3 is built from 14 residues. This chain's CDR3 is CASSATTGLDTQYF. Written as DNA, the CDR3 is TGTGCCAGCAGCGCTACAACGGGACTAGATACGCAGTATTTT.

This sequence joins TRBV7-2 and TRBJ2-5; unclear D gene. The length of the CDR3 is 15 residues. Germline CDR1 and CDR2: SGHTA and FQGNSA. V lost 5 bases and J 1 base, leaving 14 bases between the germline ends. The CDR3 here is CASSRSITVQETQYF. The DNA of the CDR3 is TGTGCCAGCAGCCGCTCCATAACGGTCCAAGAGACCCAGTACTTC.

The chain is built from TRBV7-6 and TRBJ2-3; tentative D call: TRBD2 (6 bases). Germline-derived CDR1 and CDR2 are SGHVS and FNYEAQ. Trimming took off 5 bases at V and 3 bases at J, with 9 bases between the two ends. This CDR3 comprises 13 residues. CDR3 sequence: CASSLGSTDTQYF. Written as DNA, the CDR3 is TGTGCCAGCAGCCTCGGGAGTACAGATACGCAGTATTTT.

The V and J genes are TRBV28 and TRBJ1-2; no clear D. CDR1 is MDHEN, CDR2 SYDVKM, per germline. Trimming cost V 2 bases and J 5 bases, with 12 bases left between them. CDR3 length: 14 amino acids. As DNA, the CDR3 is TGTGCCAGCAGTTTAAGTTACCAGGTTTATGGCTACACCTTC. It yields the protein CASSLSYQVYGYTF.

The chain is built from TRBV28 and TRBJ2-3; 11 bases map to TRBD2. The CDR3 covers 16 residues. Unmatched junction bases numbered 7, after V lost 6 bases and J lost 2 bases. Germline CDR1 MDHEN, CDR2 SYDVKM. The chain's CDR3 is CASSRGLAVHTDTQYF. As DNA, the CDR3 is TGTGCCAGCAGCCGGGGACTAGCGGTACACACAGATACGCAGTATTTT.

This clone has a single count. This chain joins TRBV4-1 and TRBJ2-7, with 10 bases matching TRBD1. Germline V CDR1 and CDR2: MGHRA, YSYEKL. The trim removed 0 bases at V and 0 bases at J, leaving 11 bases unmatched. CDR3 length: 19 amino acids. CDR3 sequence: CASSQEYPGQGSRSYEQYF. Here the CDR3 DNA reads TGCGCCAGCAGCCAAGAGTACCCGGGACAGGGGTCTCGCTCCTACGAGCAGTACTTC.

In DNA, the CDR3 is TGTGCCAGCAGTGACCAGGATACGCAGTATTTT. Protein: CASSDQDTQYF. This chain connects TRBV6-1 to TRBJ2-3; D is unclear. The CDR3 is 11 amino acids. V lost 3 bases and J lost 6, with 4 bases in between. Germline lookup yields CDR1 MNHNS and CDR2 SASEGT.

The chain joins TRBV11-3 to TRBJ1-4; 8 bases are a match to TRBD1. This CDR3 has 16 residues. From germline, CDR1 is SGHNT and CDR2 YENEEA. The V and J ends lost 4 bases and 8 bases, in that order; junction bases with no gene match: 12. The CDR3 DNA sequence: TGTGCCAGCAGCTCCTTGAAGAGGACAGGGAACGAAAAACTGTTTTTT. It translates to CASSSLKRTGNEKLFF.

The chain joins TRBV7-2 to TRBJ1-1, with a possible D match to TRBD1 (6 bases). V lost 5 bases and J 6 bases, leaving 16 bases between the germline ends. The CDR3 loop spans 14 amino acids. Germline V gene data show CDR1 as SGHTA and CDR2 as FQGNSA. CDR3 bases: TGTGCCAGCAGCGCCACCTTTGGGGGCGCTGAAGCTTTCTTT. Residues: CASSATFGGAEAFF.

This chain joins TRBV5-1 and TRBJ2-5, with TRBD2 identical over 8 bases. The CDR3 runs to 15 residues. J gave up 4 bases and V 2 bases, and 7 bases lay outside the gene matches. The germline gives CDR1 SGHRS, CDR2 YFSETQ. As DNA, the CDR3 is TGCGCCAGCAGCTTAGGGACTAGATATCGAGAGACCCAGTACTTC. Translation: CASSLGTRYRETQYF.

The V and J genes are TRBV27 and TRBJ2-3, with D maybe TRBD2 (6 bases). Germline loops: CDR1 MNHEY, CDR2 SMNVEV (reference sequence). The CDR3 loop spans 15 amino acids. Trimming shortened V by 5 bases and J by 0 bases, and 12 bases separated the two germline ends. The CDR3, as DNA: TGTGCCAGCAGTCCCTGGGGACTGAGCACAGATACGCAGTATTTT. The encoded protein is CASSPWGLSTDTQYF.

The gene calls are TRBV5-5 and TRBJ1-3; a possible D gene is TRBD1 (6 bases). The CDR3 runs 16 residues. Germline CDR1 and CDR2: SGHKS and YYEKEE (reference sequence). Trimming took 4 bases from V and 0 from J, leaving 14 bases between them. The CDR3, as DNA: TGTGCCAGCAGCGTCGACAGGCTAATCTCTGGAAACACCATATATTTT. Amino acid sequence: CASSVDRLISGNTIYF.

This clone occurred once. CDR3 sequence: CASSVAPSYEQYF. In nucleotides, the CDR3 is TGTGCCAGCAGCGTAGCTCCTTCCTACGAGCAGTACTTC. V gene TRBV9 combines with J gene TRBJ2-7; D is undetermined. Germline loops: CDR1 SGDLS, CDR2 YYNGEE. Trimming stripped 0 bases from V and 1 base from J, with 5 bases between. CDR3 length equals 13 residues.

The J gene is TRBJ1-1, the V gene TRBV18; D is perhaps TRBD1 (6 bases). This CDR3 spans 16 amino acids. The germline gives CDR1 KGHSH, CDR2 LQKENI. Trimming left V 3 bases short and J 0 bases short, with 14 bases between. CDR3: CASSPTQGRMNTEAFF. In DNA, the CDR3 is TGTGCCAGCTCACCCACGCAGGGGCGCATGAACACTGAAGCTTTCTTT.

The V gene is TRBV27, the J gene TRBJ2-3, with D perhaps matching TRBD2 (7 bases). Trimming took 9 bases from V and 8 from J, leaving 21 bases between them. The CDR3 is made up of 14 amino acids. The V gene's germline CDR1 is MNHEY and CDR2 SMNVEV (reference sequence). The CDR3 sequence: CASTPGGSGATQYF. Written as DNA, the CDR3 is TGTGCCAGTACACCGGGGGGCAGCGGTGCTACGCAGTATTTT.

V is TRBV28 and J is TRBJ2-7, with 9 bases that match TRBD1. CDR3 length equals 13 residues. The V segment lost 8 bases and the J segment 5 bases; nucleotides outside the gene matches: 7. Germline CDR1 reads MDHEN; CDR2 reads SYDVKM. CDR3 in DNA: TGTGCCAGCGGCCGGACAGGGGCAAACGAGCAGTACTTC. This translates into CASGRTGANEQYF.

The chain recombines TRBV9 with TRBJ2-1, with 11 bases aligning to TRBD2. CDR3 length equals 15 residues. With V trimmed by 0 bases and J by 10 bases, 6 bases remained unmatched. In germline, CDR1 is SGDLS, CDR2 YYNGEE. For the CDR3, the DNA is TGTGCCAGCAGCGTAGGAACTAGCGGGGGAGAGGAGCAGTTCTTC. Its protein is CASSVGTSGGEEQFF.

The chain uses TRBV5-1 and TRBJ1-3; D might be TRBD1 (5 bases). Germline values: CDR1 SGHRS, CDR2 YFSETQ. V was trimmed by 4 bases and J by 0 bases, leaving 14 bases between them. CDR3 length equals 16 residues. The CDR3 bases are TGCGCCAGCAGCAGGAGGGACGGAGCCTCTGGAAACACCATATATTTT. It yields the protein CASSRRDGASGNTIYF. Drawing the rest from reference TRBV5-1 and TRBJ1-3, the complete variable domain is KAGVTQTPRYLIKTRGQQVTLSCSPISGHRSVSWYQQTPGQGLQFLFEYFSETQRNKGNFPGRFSGRQFSNSRSEMNVSTLELGDSALYLCASSRRDGASGNTIYFGEGSWLTVV.

The chain has TRBV5-1 and TRBJ1-5; D is perhaps TRBD1 (6 bases). The CDR3 length is 15 residues. Germline V lookup: CDR1 SGHRS, CDR2 YFSETQ. The V end lost 6 bases, the J end lost 5 bases, and 18 bases lay between the germline ends. CDR3 sequence: CASTEWGGADQPQHF. DNA for the CDR3: TGCGCCAGCACCGAGTGGGGGGGGGCTGATCAGCCCCAGCATTTT.

This clone was seen once. The gene calls are TRBV11-2 and TRBJ2-7; TRBD2 might be the D (7 bases). Germline loops: CDR1 SGHAT, CDR2 FQNNGV. V shed 5 bases and J shed 1 base, with 15 bases lying between them. This CDR3 has 15 residues. The CDR3 nucleotides read TGTGCCAGCAGCGGGGGGGGGCTTCCTTCCTACGAGCAGTACTTC. The encoded protein is CASSGGGLPSYEQYF. Together with reference TRBV11-2 and TRBJ2-7, the CDR3 gives the full variable domain: EAGVAQSPRYKIIEKRQSVAFWCNPISGHATLYWYQQILGQGPKLLIQFQNNGVVDDSQLPKDRFSAERLKGVDSTLKIQPAKLEDSAVYLCASSGGGLPSYEQYFGPGTRLTVT.